In this sample, the clone carrying this T cell receptor beta chain turned up a few times. In the authors' workflow: Reference gene primer amplification gave nucleated cell count estimates. Clones were read by immunoSEQ multiplex PCR, and TCRdb kept only the in-frame ones, dropping some. V and J calls and clone size follow that table, whereas D and trimming were derived from the DNA. Here the sample spans about 180,000 clones, about 90% being singletons. V lost 1 base and J lost 6; bases outside the gene matches: 5. This CDR3 has 14 residues. Germline-derived CDR1 and CDR2 are SGHRS and YFSETQ. The data were obtained in a study of blood T cell repertoires in COVID-19. For the study at large: There were acute and convalescent COVID-19 samples, and they came from the United States, Italy and Spain. Sources were T cells, B-cell-depleted T cells, or PBMCs; the material itself was cDNA or gDNA.

The specimen sequenced was peripheral blood. This clonotype was sampled from a man aged 70 or older with active or convalescent COVID-19. The J gene is TRBJ1-1, the V gene TRBV5-1, with TRBD1 matching 8 bases. This CDR3 reads CASSLFRGPSEAFF. Written as DNA, the CDR3 is TGCGCCAGCAGCTTGTTCAGGGGGCCGTCTGAAGCTTTCTTT.